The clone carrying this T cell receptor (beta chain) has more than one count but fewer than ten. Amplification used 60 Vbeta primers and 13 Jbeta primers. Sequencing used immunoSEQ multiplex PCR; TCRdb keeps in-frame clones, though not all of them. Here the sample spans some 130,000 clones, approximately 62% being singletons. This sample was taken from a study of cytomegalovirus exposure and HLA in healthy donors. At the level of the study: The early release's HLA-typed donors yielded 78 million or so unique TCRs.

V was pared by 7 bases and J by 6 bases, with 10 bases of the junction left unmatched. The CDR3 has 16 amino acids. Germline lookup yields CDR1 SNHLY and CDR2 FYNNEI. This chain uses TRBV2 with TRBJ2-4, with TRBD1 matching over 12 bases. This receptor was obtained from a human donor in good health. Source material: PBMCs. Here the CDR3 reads CASTTLGQGAANIQYF. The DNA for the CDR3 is TGTGCCAGCACCACATTGGGACAGGGGGCTGCAAACATTCAGTACTTC. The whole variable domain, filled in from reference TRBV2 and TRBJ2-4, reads EPEVTQTPSHQVTQMGQEVILRCVPISNHLYFYWYRQILGQKVEFLVSFYNNEISEKSEIFDDQFSVERPDGSNFTLKIRSTKLEDSAMYFCASTTLGQGAANIQYFGAGTRLSVL.